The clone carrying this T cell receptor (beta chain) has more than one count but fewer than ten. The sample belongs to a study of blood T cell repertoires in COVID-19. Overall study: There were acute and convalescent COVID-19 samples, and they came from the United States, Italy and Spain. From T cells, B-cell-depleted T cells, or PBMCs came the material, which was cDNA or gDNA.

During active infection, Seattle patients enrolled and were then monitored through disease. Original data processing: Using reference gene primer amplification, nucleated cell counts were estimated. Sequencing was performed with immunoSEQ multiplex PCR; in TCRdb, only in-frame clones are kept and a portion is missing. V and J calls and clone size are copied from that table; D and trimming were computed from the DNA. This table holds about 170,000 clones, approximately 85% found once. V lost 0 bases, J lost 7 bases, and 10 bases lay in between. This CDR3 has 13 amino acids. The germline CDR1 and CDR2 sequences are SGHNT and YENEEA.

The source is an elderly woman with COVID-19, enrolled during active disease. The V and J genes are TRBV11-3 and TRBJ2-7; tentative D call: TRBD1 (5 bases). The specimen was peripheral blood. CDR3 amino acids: CASSLDRVREQYF. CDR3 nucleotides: TGTGCCAGCAGCTTAGACAGGGTCCGGGAGCAGTACTTC.